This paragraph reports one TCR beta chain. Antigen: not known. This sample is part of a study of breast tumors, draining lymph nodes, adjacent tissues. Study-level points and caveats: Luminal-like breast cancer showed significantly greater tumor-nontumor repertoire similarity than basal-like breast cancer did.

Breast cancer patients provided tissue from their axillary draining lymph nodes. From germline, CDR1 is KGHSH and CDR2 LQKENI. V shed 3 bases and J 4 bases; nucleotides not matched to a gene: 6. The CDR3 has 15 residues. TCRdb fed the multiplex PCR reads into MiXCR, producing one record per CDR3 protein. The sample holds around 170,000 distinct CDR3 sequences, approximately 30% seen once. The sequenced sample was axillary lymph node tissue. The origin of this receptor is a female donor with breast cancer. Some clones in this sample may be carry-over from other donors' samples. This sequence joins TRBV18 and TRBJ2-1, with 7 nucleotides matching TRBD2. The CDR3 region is CASSPLAVEYNEQFF. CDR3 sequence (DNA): TGTGCCAGCTCACCGCTAGCGGTAGAGTACAATGAGCAGTTCTTC.